The 29 T cell receptor beta chains below come from one sample, sequenced in a study of T cell changes during pregnancy in multiple sclerosis. Generated by immunoSEQ multiplex PCR, the TCRdb table keeps only in-frame clones and is missing some. The data contain 80,000 or so clones, just over 90% of them seen just once; the ten biggest clones take up more than 1.4%. The sample was peripheral blood, taken before pregnancy. Source of these receptors: a female donor with multiple sclerosis, enrolled in a pregnancy study.

V and J are TRBV5-6 and TRBJ2-6; TRBD1 agrees at 7 bases. The V gene end was trimmed by 6 bases and the J gene end by 2 bases; junction bases not matched to a gene: 5. The germline V gene encodes CDR1 SGHDT and CDR2 YYEEEE. The length of the CDR3 is 15 residues. In DNA form, the CDR3 reads TGTGCCAGCACCGACAGGGAAACTGGGGCCAACGTCCTGACTTTC. Translating gives CASTDRETGANVLTF. The whole variable domain, filled in from reference TRBV5-6 and TRBJ2-6, reads DAGVTQSPTHLIKTRGQQVTLRCSPKSGHDTVSWYQQALGQGPQFIFQYYEEEERQRGNFPDRFSGHQFPNYSSELNVNALLLGDSALYLCASTDRETGANVLTFGAGSRLTVL.

The chain is built from TRBV14 and TRBJ2-1; TRBD2 matches 7 bases. The V and J ends lost 0 bases and 6 bases, in that order; junction bases with no gene match: 11. Germline V CDR1 and CDR2: SGHDN, FVKESK. There are 17 residues in the CDR3. CDR3 sequence: CASSQDFRLGRGNEQFF. CDR3 coding DNA: TGTGCCAGCAGCCAAGATTTCCGACTAGGGAGGGGCAATGAGCAGTTCTTC.

The rearrangement uses TRBV19 and TRBJ2-1; TRBD1 agrees at 8 bases. CDR1 is LNHDA and CDR2 is SQIVND in the germline V gene (reference sequence). The J segment lost 6 bases and the V segment lost 3 bases, leaving 7 bases of the junction unmatched. The CDR3 spans 15 residues. The CDR3 is CASSMGQGASNEQFF. CDR3 nucleotide sequence: TGTGCCAGTAGTATGGGGCAGGGGGCTTCCAATGAGCAGTTCTTC.

The V and J genes are TRBV29-1 and TRBJ1-1; 7 nucleotides line up with TRBD1. CDR3 length: 15 amino acids. V lost 1 base and J lost 2; bases outside the gene matches: 7. CDR1 is SQVTM, CDR2 ANQGSEA, per germline. CDR3 residues: CSVEGGDSPNTEAFF. The CDR3 DNA reads TGCAGCGTTGAAGGAGGGGACAGCCCTAACACTGAAGCTTTCTTT. Filled out from reference TRBV29-1 and TRBJ1-1, the complete variable domain reads SAVISQKPSRDICQRGTSLTIQCQVDSQVTMMFWYRQQPGQSLTLIATANQGSEATYESGFVIDKFPISRPNLTFSTLTVSNMSPEDSSIYLCSVEGGDSPNTEAFFGQGTRLTVV.

This chain uses TRBV7-9 with TRBJ1-2; perhaps TRBD1 as D (6 bases). With 5 bases removed from V and 4 bases from J, the gap between germline ends came to 11 bases. Germline assignment: CDR1 SEHNR and CDR2 FQNEAQ (reference sequence). The CDR3 covers 13 residues. The CDR3 reads CASSPDRLYGYTF. The CDR3 DNA is TGTGCCAGCAGCCCTGACAGGCTCTATGGCTACACCTTC.

The chain links TRBV10-3 to TRBJ1-6; TRBD1 is a possible D gene (5 bases). Germline values: CDR1 ENHRY, CDR2 SYGVKD. V dropped 6 bases and J dropped 12 bases, with 9 bases sitting between them. This CDR3 has 11 residues. The CDR3 protein is CAIRGGGPLHF. DNA of the CDR3: TGTGCCATCAGGGGCGGGGGACCCCTCCACTTT.

This clone was seen once. The rearrangement uses TRBV29-1 and TRBJ1-3; D not certain. The CDR3 covers 12 residues. In germline, CDR1 is SQVTM, CDR2 ANQGSEA. CDR3 amino acids: CSVSYSGNTIYF. Here the CDR3 DNA reads TGCAGTGTCTCGTACTCTGGAAACACCATATATTTT.

V gene TRBV28 combines with J gene TRBJ1-1; D is possibly TRBD1 (6 bases). Between the trimmed V and J ends, which lost 2 bases and 4 bases, there was a span of 14 bases. The CDR3 spans 15 residues. Germline values: CDR1 MDHEN, CDR2 SYDVKM. The CDR3 nucleotides read TGTGCCAGCAGTTTACGGGGGGCTATCGGCACTGAAGCTTTCTTT. Amino acid sequence: CASSLRGAIGTEAFF.

This chain connects TRBV2 to TRBJ2-2, with unresolved D. The CDR3 is 10 amino acids. The V end lost 6 bases, the J end lost 8 bases, and 4 bases lay between the germline ends. The germline V gene has CDR1 SNHLY and CDR2 FYNNEI. This CDR3 is CASRQGELFF. CDR3 sequence (DNA): TGTGCCAGCAGACAGGGGGAGCTGTTTTTT.

V gene TRBV7-3 combines with J gene TRBJ2-2; 11 bases line up with TRBD1. The germline V gene encodes CDR1 SGHTA and CDR2 FQGTGA. There are 18 residues in the CDR3. With 1 base clipped from V and 5 bases from J, the junction kept 9 bases outside the gene matches. The CDR3 nucleotides are TGTGCCAGCAGCTTAAAACCCCGGACAGGGGGCGAAACCGGGGAGCTGTTTTTT. Its translation: CASSLKPRTGGETGELFF.

J is TRBJ2-5 and V is TRBV21-1; the DNA was not compared with TRBD1, the D call given in the table. TRBV21-1 is annotated as a pseudogene. The CDR3 length is 14 residues. The CDR3 DNA reads TGTGCCAGCAGCAGACACCGCAAGGATTGGGCCCAGTACTTC. This encodes CASSRHRKDWAQYF.

J is TRBJ1-4 and V is TRBV2; D is undetermined. Trimming cost V 5 bases and J 2 bases, with 18 bases left between them. The CDR3 totals 17 residues. The germline V gene has CDR1 SNHLY and CDR2 FYNNEI. DNA of the CDR3: TGTGCCAGCAGTTACGCAATTATCCTGGGCACTAATGAAAAACTGTTTTTT. Translating it yields CASSYAIILGTNEKLFF.

The chain combines TRBV6-1 with TRBJ1-2, with a weak D call TRBD1 (6 bases). The CDR3 consists of 12 residues. Germline assignment: CDR1 MNHNS and CDR2 SASEGT. V shed 4 bases and J shed 7 bases, with 10 bases lying between them. CDR3: CASSATGSGYTF. CDR3 sequence (DNA): TGTGCCAGCAGTGCTACAGGGTCTGGCTACACCTTC.

The chain combines TRBV5-6 with TRBJ2-2; D may be TRBD2 (5 bases). The CDR3 extends over 13 amino acids. Germline CDR1 SGHDT, CDR2 YYEEEE. The V gene lost 3 bases and the J gene lost 7 bases, with 10 bases spanning the gap. The CDR3 loop reads CASSYGLGGELFF. In DNA, the CDR3 is TGTGCCAGCAGCTACGGACTCGGCGGGGAGCTGTTTTTT.

This clone was counted a single time. The rearrangement uses TRBV2 and TRBJ2-4, with TRBD1 identical over 8 bases. The CDR3 sequence is 15 residues long. Trimming took 5 bases from V and 6 from J; bases not matched to a gene: 9. Germline V lookup: CDR1 SNHLY, CDR2 FYNNEI. The CDR3 bases are TGTGCCAGCAGTCGCCTACAGGGGGGAGGAAACATTCAGTACTTC. Protein sequence: CASSRLQGGGNIQYF.

This clone came up a few times. The chain is built from TRBV5-1 and TRBJ1-1; no clear D gene. V was trimmed by 2 bases and J by 0 bases, leaving 5 bases between them. Looked up from germline, CDR1 is SGHRS and CDR2 is YFSETQ. This CDR3 is 13 amino acids long. CDR3 bases: TGCGCCAGCAGCTTAACAGTGAACACTGAAGCTTTCTTT. This encodes CASSLTVNTEAFF.

This clone was observed a few times. The V call is TRBV19, the J call TRBJ2-2; TRBD1 is a possible D gene (5 bases). Trimming took 10 bases from V and 3 from J, leaving 15 bases between them. This CDR3 has 14 residues. In germline, CDR1 is LNHDA, CDR2 SQIVND (reference sequence). The CDR3 DNA is TGTGCCACCCGCGACAGATTTTACACCGGGGAGCTGTTTTTT. It specifies CATRDRFYTGELFF. The full variable domain, in which reference TRBV19 and TRBJ2-2 provide the parts outside the CDR3, is DGGITQSPKYLFRKEGQNVTLSCEQNLNHDAMYWYRQDPGQGLRLIYYSQIVNDFQKGDIAEGYSVSREKKESFPLTVTSAQKNPTAFYLCATRDRFYTGELFFGEGSRLTVL.

J is TRBJ1-1 and V is TRBV15, with 8 bases that match TRBD1. V gave up 5 bases and J gave up 1 base; unmatched junction bases: 3. The germline CDR1 and CDR2 sequences are LNHNV and YYDKDF (reference sequence). The length of the CDR3 is 14 residues. The CDR3 DNA is TGTGCCACCAGCTATGGGACAGGGAACACTGAAGCTTTCTTT. Its protein is CATSYGTGNTEAFF.

This clone was detected only once. J is TRBJ1-5 and V is TRBV5-5; 8 bases fit TRBD1. V shed 3 bases, J shed 8 bases, and the junction held 7 bases outside the gene matches. The length of the CDR3 is 14 residues. Germline V gene lookup returns CDR1 SGHKS and CDR2 YYEKEE (reference sequence). The CDR3 DNA reads as TGTGCCAGCAGCTATGGACAGGGCCGGGAGCCCCAGCATTTT. Its translation is CASSYGQGREPQHF.

The chain carries TRBV7-3 and TRBJ2-2, with TRBD2 identical over 8 bases. After removal of 2 bases from V and 4 bases from J, the junction contained 3 bases not matched to a gene. CDR1 and CDR2 from the germline V gene are SGHTA and FQGTGA. The CDR3 totals 15 residues. The chain's CDR3 is CASSLAGGTTGELFF. The CDR3 nucleotides read TGTGCCAGCAGCTTAGCGGGGGGTACCACCGGGGAGCTGTTTTTT.

V gene TRBV27 combines with J gene TRBJ2-3; 7 nucleotides line up with TRBD2. The CDR3 length is 14 residues. From germline, CDR1 is MNHEY and CDR2 SMNVEV (reference sequence). V gave up 7 bases and J gave up 3 bases; unmatched junction bases: 7. CDR3 DNA: TGTGCCAGCACCGAATTGGGGGGGACAGATACGCAGTATTTT. Translated, it gives CASTELGGTDTQYF.

The rearrangement joins TRBV7-9 to TRBJ2-5; D possibly corresponds to TRBD2 (5 bases). Trimming pared 2 bases from V and 2 bases from J, leaving 15 bases between. Germline values: CDR1 SEHNR, CDR2 FQNEAQ (reference sequence). The CDR3 is 16 residues long. CDR3 in DNA: TGTGCCAGCAGCTTACCCCCAGCGGTCAGGCAAGAGACCCAGTACTTC. It specifies CASSLPPAVRQETQYF.

The chain employs TRBV25-1 and TRBJ1-4, with D unresolved. This CDR3 has 14 amino acids. V gave up 1 base and J gave up 1 base, with 4 bases separating them. Germline V gene sequence: CDR1 MGHDK, CDR2 SYGVNS. Here the CDR3 DNA reads TGTGCCAGCAGTGAATGGCAAACTAATGAAAAACTGTTTTTT. This encodes CASSEWQTNEKLFF. Based on the CDR3 plus reference TRBV25-1 and TRBJ1-4, the full variable domain is EADIYQTPRYLVIGTGKKITLECSQTMGHDKMYWYQQDPGMELHLIHYSYGVNSTEKGDLSSESTVSRIRTEHFPLTLESARPSHTSQYLCASSEWQTNEKLFFGSGTQLSVL.

V usage is TRBV28 and J usage is TRBJ2-1, with 8 bases lining up with TRBD2. The CDR3 totals 19 residues. V lost 7 bases and J lost 5; bases outside the gene matches: 22. In germline, CDR1 is MDHEN, CDR2 SYDVKM. DNA of the CDR3: TGTGCCAGCACCCCGGGGCGTAGCGGGGAACCTACGGTGGACAATGAGCAGTTCTTC. This sequence encodes CASTPGRSGEPTVDNEQFF. Full variable domain (missing parts from reference TRBV28 and TRBJ2-1): DVKVTQSSRYLVKRTGEKVFLECVQDMDHENMFWYRQDPGLGLRLIYFSYDVKMKEKGDIPEGYSVSREKKERFSLILESASTNQTSMYLCASTPGRSGEPTVDNEQFFGPGTRLTVL.

A single count supports this clone. J is TRBJ2-2 and V is TRBV7-8; 7 bases are shared with TRBD1. The V and J ends lost 5 bases and 7 bases, in that order; junction bases with no gene match: 1. The CDR3 extends over 12 amino acids. CDR1 and CDR2 (germline): SGHVS, FQNEAQ. The chain's CDR3 is CASSTGDGELFF. The CDR3 DNA reads as TGTGCCAGCAGCACAGGGGACGGGGAGCTGTTTTTT.

The chain is built from TRBV5-4 and TRBJ1-2; D possibly corresponds to TRBD1 (5 bases). Germline CDR1 SGHNT, CDR2 YYREEE (reference sequence). CDR3 size: 14 residues. V shed 0 bases and J shed 1 base, with 7 bases lying between them. The chain's CDR3 is CASSLGGSNYGYTF. The DNA for the CDR3 is TGTGCCAGCAGCTTGGGGGGCAGTAACTATGGCTACACCTTC.

The table lists this clone with a count of one. The V gene is TRBV30, the J gene TRBJ1-6; D may be TRBD1 (6 bases). The CDR3 has 16 amino acids. V shed 4 bases and J shed 2 bases, with 15 bases lying between them. Germline V lookup: CDR1 GTSNPN, CDR2 SVGIG (reference sequence). The CDR3 protein is CAWNRYAGAYNSPLHF. The CDR3 DNA reads as TGTGCCTGGAACCGTTATGCAGGGGCCTATAATTCACCCCTCCACTTT.

V gene TRBV6-5 combines with J gene TRBJ1-5, with D perhaps TRBD1 (6 bases). The CDR3 runs 13 residues. Germline assignment: CDR1 MNHEY and CDR2 SVGAGI. V gave up 5 bases and J gave up 7 bases, with 12 bases separating them. Written as DNA, the CDR3 is TGTGCCAGCAGTACAGGGTTTGGACAGCCCCAGCATTTT. It encodes CASSTGFGQPQHF.

Regarding this clone: A junction boundary mismatches the germline segment, possibly from a read error. CDR3 DNA: TGTGCCAGCAGCTTAATCACACCCCCTCTAGTCTTC. It specifies CASSLITPPLVF. This chain connects TRBV13 to TRBJ2-1; the D is unclear. Per the germline V gene, CDR1 is PRHDT and CDR2 is FYEKMQ (reference sequence). The CDR3 runs 12 residues.